The 8 T cell receptor beta chains below all came from one sample that was sequenced in a study of identical twins. TCRdb used MiXCR to reprocess the 5' RACE reads, holding one entry per CDR3 protein. Here the sample spans around 490,000 distinct CDR3 sequences, 15% being singletons. These data also formed part of another study, on yellow fever vaccine responses in identical twins.

The sequenced sample was CD4+ T cells sorted from blood. The source of these receptors is a woman aged 18-35 years in good health.

This CDR3 reads CASSPGEGAGSTDTQYF. The DNA of the CDR3 is TGTGCCAGCAGCCCTGGAGAGGGGGCGGGGAGCACAGATACGCAGTATTTT. V usage is TRBV12-3 or TRBV12-4 and J usage is TRBJ2-3; weak D call: TRBD1 (7 bases). V gave up 6 bases and J gave up 0 bases, with 19 bases separating them. The CDR3 extends over 17 amino acids.

The rearrangement links TRBV5-1 to TRBJ2-3; D is perhaps TRBD2 (6 bases). Trimming removed 0 bases at V and 0 bases at J, with 11 bases between. Germline V CDR1 and CDR2: SGHRS, YFSETQ. The CDR3 is 16 amino acids. The DNA of the CDR3 is TGCGCCAGCAGCTTGGTGCTAGCGCCCAGCACAGATACGCAGTATTTT. It is translated as CASSLVLAPSTDTQYF.

This clonotype was counted a few times. This chain joins TRBV12-3 or TRBV12-4 and TRBJ2-7; weak D call: TRBD1 (5 bases). The CDR3 has 16 residues. V shed 1 base and J shed 1 base, with 14 bases lying between them. This CDR3 is CASSLVDLTDSYEQYF. The CDR3 coding sequence is TGTGCCAGCAGTTTAGTTGATTTGACAGATTCCTACGAGCAGTACTTC.

The chain carries TRBV2 and TRBJ1-5; 7 bases are shared with TRBD1. The CDR3 extends over 14 amino acids. Germline CDR1 SNHLY, CDR2 FYNNEI. V lost 5 bases, J lost 6 bases, and 7 bases stayed unmatched. CDR3 sequence: CASSRQGIGQPQHF. The CDR3 coding sequence is TGTGCCAGCAGTCGACAGGGTATCGGTCAGCCCCAGCATTTT.

The chain links TRBV9 to TRBJ2-7; D call uncertain. V was cut by 1 base and J by 2 bases, with 10 bases left in between. Germline V gene data show CDR1 as SGDLS and CDR2 as YYNGEE. The CDR3 totals 14 residues. The CDR3 DNA is TGTGCCAGCAGCGTATCTACGGAGACCTACGAGCAGTACTTC. Translation: CASSVSTETYEQYF.

The chain joins TRBV6-1 to TRBJ1-6, with 9 bases aligning to TRBD1. The CDR3 spans 15 residues. The germline V gene encodes CDR1 MNHNS and CDR2 SASEGT. V dropped 10 bases and J dropped 12; count of bases not matched to a gene: 16. The CDR3 bases are TGTGCCACCTCTTCCCCCCTAGGACAGGGGTTACCCCTCCACTTT. This encodes CATSSPLGQGLPLHF.

This clonotype has a handful of counts. V is TRBV12-3 or TRBV12-4 and J is TRBJ2-1; D is unclear. The CDR3 is 13 residues long. The V and J ends lost 6 bases and 4 bases respectively, with 10 bases between them. CDR3 protein: CASSQTRYNEQFF. DNA of the CDR3: TGTGCCAGCAGCCAGACACGTTACAATGAGCAGTTCTTC.

This clonotype was seen more than once but under ten times. V and J are TRBV28 and TRBJ2-1, with 10 nucleotides matching TRBD2. Germline values: CDR1 MDHEN, CDR2 SYDVKM. The CDR3 has 15 residues. With 5 bases clipped from V and 3 bases from J, the junction kept 4 bases outside the gene matches. The CDR3 spells CASSVAGGHYNEQFF. The CDR3 DNA follows: TGTGCCAGCAGTGTAGCGGGGGGCCACTACAATGAGCAGTTCTTC.